One and the same sample provided the 27 T cell receptor beta chains below, sequenced in a study of OX40 agonist ivuxolimab in advanced cancers. Profiled with immunoSEQ multiplex PCR; TCRdb holds only in-frame clones, not every one. There are around 40,000 clones in the sample; approximately 88% occur only once, and about 15% lies in the top ten. The sequences come from CD4+ or CD8+ T cells sorted from blood, collected in a trial of the OX40 agonist ivuxolimab. The receptors originated from an adult with an advanced solid tumor such as melanoma, head and neck, liver or kidney cancer.

The V call is TRBV7-3, the J call TRBJ2-3, with 9 bases that match TRBD1. Germline V gives CDR1 SGHTA, CDR2 FQGTGA. This CDR3 is 15 amino acids long. The J segment lost 4 bases and the V segment lost 2 bases, leaving 4 bases of the junction unmatched. The CDR3 loop reads CASSLDRGLSDTQYF. The CDR3 nucleotides read TGTGCCAGCAGCTTAGACAGGGGGTTGTCAGATACGCAGTATTTT.

The chain is built from TRBV27 and TRBJ2-1, with 7 bases fitting TRBD2. There are 14 residues in the CDR3. The ends lost 2 bases at V and 9 bases at J; junction bases unmatched: 7. The germline V gene encodes CDR1 MNHEY and CDR2 SMNVEV (reference sequence). This CDR3 reads CASSLPYPGGEQFF. Written as DNA, the CDR3 is TGTGCCAGCAGTTTACCCTATCCGGGGGGTGAGCAGTTCTTC.

The count of this clone is one. The chain recombines TRBV9 with TRBJ2-7; D assignment may be TRBD1 or TRBD2 (7 bases each). The CDR3 length is 15 residues. The germline V gene encodes CDR1 SGDLS and CDR2 YYNGEE. V was cut by 3 bases and J by 2 bases, with 15 bases left in between. The CDR3 DNA reads as TGTGCCAGCAGCGGGGGGGAGGGGGCGGCCTACGAGCAGTACTTC. Amino acid sequence: CASSGGEGAAYEQYF.

This chain links TRBV5-6 with TRBJ1-2, with TRBD1 matching over 7 bases. V was clipped by 0 bases and J by 5 bases; unmatched bases: 1. The germline CDR1 and CDR2 sequences are SGHDT and YYEEEE. The CDR3 sequence is 13 residues long. The DNA of the CDR3 is TGTGCCAGCAGCTTGGAGACAGGGTATGGCTACACCTTC. This sequence encodes CASSLETGYGYTF.

The chain combines TRBV2 with TRBJ2-7, with D unresolved. From germline, CDR1 is SNHLY and CDR2 FYNNEI. This CDR3 comprises 15 residues. The V end lost 3 bases, the J end lost 3 bases, and 15 bases lay between the germline ends. CDR3 sequence: CASSDTRGVYYEQYF. CDR3 DNA: TGTGCCAGCAGTGATACTCGTGGGGTTTACTACGAGCAGTACTTC.

V usage is TRBV5-1 and J usage is TRBJ2-3, with D hard to call. The CDR3 is 12 residues long. V lost 1 base and J 3 bases, leaving 3 bases between the germline ends. Looked up from germline, CDR1 is SGHRS and CDR2 is YFSETQ. CDR3 nucleotides: TGCGCCAGCAGCTTGATAACAGATACGCAGTATTTT. It encodes CASSLITDTQYF. Supplemented by reference TRBV5-1 and TRBJ2-3, the full variable domain reads KAGVTQTPRYLIKTRGQQVTLSCSPISGHRSVSWYQQTPGQGLQFLFEYFSETQRNKGNFPGRFSGRQFSNSRSEMNVSTLELGDSALYLCASSLITDTQYFGPGTRLTVL.

This clone appeared a few times. In DNA form, the CDR3 reads TGTGCCAGCAGCTTCCGACCGGATCCTTCGGATACGCAGTATTTT. Translation: CASSFRPDPSDTQYF. The chain recombines TRBV13 with TRBJ2-3; D not resolved. Germline V gives CDR1 PRHDT, CDR2 FYEKMQ (reference sequence). The CDR3 sequence is 15 residues long. V lost 3 bases to trimming and J lost 6 bases, with 16 bases between them.

Written as DNA, the CDR3 is TGTGCCACCAGCAGAGGGGAACGGGGGGGCAGTGAGCAGTTCTTC. Encoded protein: CATSRGERGGSEQFF. V is TRBV15 and J is TRBJ2-1, with TRBD2 identical over 8 bases. This CDR3 comprises 15 residues. V lost 1 base, J lost 9 bases, and 8 bases stayed unmatched. Germline V gives CDR1 LNHNV, CDR2 YYDKDF (reference sequence). Supplemented by reference TRBV15 and TRBJ2-1, the full variable domain reads DAMVIQNPRYQVTQFGKPVTLSCSQTLNHNVMYWYQQKSSQAPKLLFHYYDKDFNNEADTPDNFQSRRPNTSFCFLDIRSPGLGDTAMYLCATSRGERGGSEQFFGPGTRLTVL.

The genes are TRBV2 and TRBJ2-7; no clear D gene. CDR1 and CDR2 (germline): SNHLY, FYNNEI. The CDR3 extends over 14 amino acids. Trimming removed 7 bases at V and 0 bases at J, with 13 bases between. DNA of the CDR3: TGTGCCAGCATTCGGCAGCCCCCCTCCTACGAGCAGTACTTC. This gives the protein CASIRQPPSYEQYF.

The chain carries TRBV21-1 and TRBJ1-5. TRBV21-1 is noted as a pseudogene. There are 14 residues in the CDR3. CDR3 nucleotide sequence: TGTGCCAGCAGCAAAGGGGGGGGGTACCAGCCCCAGCATTTT. Residues: CASSKGGGYQPQHF.

This chain links TRBV30 with TRBJ1-1, with 7 bases lining up with TRBD1. Trimming cost V 3 bases and J 8 bases; bases outside gene matches: 3. CDR1 and CDR2 from the germline V gene are GTSNPN and SVGIG (reference sequence). This CDR3 contains 11 residues. The CDR3 loop reads CAWRQGPEAFF. DNA for the CDR3: TGTGCCTGGAGACAGGGGCCAGAAGCTTTCTTT.

The rearrangement uses TRBV11-3 and TRBJ2-2, with D perhaps matching TRBD1 (6 bases). The CDR3 loop spans 15 amino acids. V lost 7 bases, J lost 0 bases, and 12 bases lay in between. Germline CDR1 and CDR2: SGHNT and YENEEA. CDR3 nucleotides: TGTGCCAGCATCACCGGGACACCGAACACCGGGGAGCTGTTTTTT. Residues: CASITGTPNTGELFF. Drawing the rest from reference TRBV11-3 and TRBJ2-2, the complete variable domain is EAGVVQSPRYKIIEKKQPVAFWCNPISGHNTLYWYLQNLGQGPELLIRYENEEAVDDSQLPKDRFSAERLKGVDSTLKIQPAELGDSAVYLCASITGTPNTGELFFGEGSRLTVL.

The gene calls are TRBV28 and TRBJ1-2; TRBD1 is a possible D gene (5 bases). V was trimmed by 6 bases and J by 8 bases, leaving 7 bases between them. This CDR3 is built from 10 residues. Looked up from germline, CDR1 is MDHEN and CDR2 is SYDVKM. The CDR3 sequence: CASRRGGYTF. The CDR3 region has the DNA TGTGCCAGCAGACGGGGGGGCTACACCTTC.

The chain recombines TRBV11-2 with TRBJ1-2; 8 bases are shared with TRBD1. The germline gives CDR1 SGHAT, CDR2 FQNNGV. The CDR3 covers 15 residues. The V and J ends lost 0 bases and 2 bases, in that order; junction bases with no gene match: 2. In DNA form, the CDR3 reads TGTGCCAGCAGCTTAGACCCAGGGGGCAACTATGGCTACACCTTC. It codes for CASSLDPGGNYGYTF.

This rearrangement joins TRBV7-9 to TRBJ2-5; 9 nucleotides line up with TRBD2. V lost 6 bases, J lost 4 bases, and 9 bases stayed unmatched. The CDR3 spans 15 residues. Germline V gives CDR1 SEHNR, CDR2 FQNEAQ (reference sequence). The chain's CDR3 is CASRRGREGPETQYF. In DNA form, the CDR3 reads TGTGCCAGCAGGAGAGGGCGGGAGGGCCCAGAGACCCAGTACTTC.

V is TRBV7-9 and J is TRBJ2-1, with 10 bases identical to TRBD1. After removal of 4 bases from V and 8 bases from J, the junction contained 11 bases not matched to a gene. Germline loops: CDR1 SEHNR, CDR2 FQNEAQ (reference sequence). The CDR3 has 16 amino acids. CDR3 bases: TGTGCCAGCAGCTCTTCGACAGGGGGCAGTGACGATGAGCAGTTCTTC. It codes for CASSSSTGGSDDEQFF.

The chain uses TRBV6-6 and TRBJ1-4; 8 positions match TRBD1. In germline, CDR1 is MNHNY, CDR2 SVGAGI (reference sequence). V shed 0 bases, J shed 8 bases, and the junction held 8 bases outside the gene matches. This CDR3 has 16 residues. The DNA of the CDR3 is TGTGCCAGCAGTTACTCATATGGACAGGGAACGGAAAAACTGTTTTTT. Translated: CASSYSYGQGTEKLFF.

V usage is TRBV2 and J usage is TRBJ2-2, with 10 nucleotides matching TRBD2. The CDR3 length is 18 residues. Trimming cost V 1 base and J 5 bases; bases outside gene matches: 10. Germline V gene data show CDR1 as SNHLY and CDR2 as FYNNEI. The CDR3 DNA is TGTGCCAGCAGTGAAGATGATAGCGGGGGGTACGGGACCGGGGAGCTGTTTTTT. The encoded protein is CASSEDDSGGYGTGELFF.

The chain uses TRBV28 and TRBJ2-1; D tentatively fits TRBD1 or TRBD2 (5 bases each). V lost 4 bases, J lost 7 bases, and 11 bases lay in between. The CDR3 has 13 amino acids. Germline V lookup: CDR1 MDHEN, CDR2 SYDVKM. The CDR3 spells CASSWARENEQFF. The DNA for the CDR3 is TGTGCCAGCAGTTGGGCCAGGGAGAATGAGCAGTTCTTC.

The chain recombines TRBV13 with TRBJ2-2, with a tentative D call TRBD2 (5 bases). V shed 7 bases and J shed 0 bases, with 15 bases lying between them. Looked up from germline, CDR1 is PRHDT and CDR2 is FYEKMQ (reference sequence). This CDR3 region has 16 residues. This CDR3 reads CASKGGPIANTGELFF. The DNA of the CDR3 is TGTGCCAGCAAAGGAGGCCCGATAGCGAACACCGGGGAGCTGTTTTTT.

The chain is built from TRBV2 and TRBJ2-1, with 8 bases fitting TRBD2. The CDR3 spans 14 residues. Germline CDR1 and CDR2: SNHLY and FYNNEI. The V segment lost 10 bases and the J segment 7 bases; nucleotides outside the gene matches: 12. The CDR3 sequence is CATLREGSGNEQFF. CDR3 nucleotides: TGTGCCACCCTACGGGAGGGTTCAGGGAATGAGCAGTTCTTC.

This clone was observed a single time. The chain's CDR3 is CASSGGIATDTQYF. The CDR3 DNA is TGTGCCAGCAGTGGCGGAATCGCCACAGATACGCAGTATTTT. This chain links TRBV6-1 with TRBJ2-3; D is unclear. The V and J ends lost 4 bases and 2 bases respectively, with 10 bases between them. The CDR3 is 14 amino acids. Germline V gene sequence: CDR1 MNHNS, CDR2 SASEGT.

Only a few counts were recorded for this clone. The chain is built from TRBV4-3 and TRBJ2-7; D gene uncertain. The germline V gene has CDR1 LGHNA and CDR2 YSLEER. V was shortened by 4 bases and J by 6 bases, with 16 bases between the two germline ends. The CDR3 contains 14 residues. CDR3 bases: TGCGCCAGCAGCCGGGGAAGGGAAGTATCCGAGCAGTACTTC. It encodes CASSRGREVSEQYF.

The genes are TRBV7-9 and TRBJ2-7, with 10 bases lining up with TRBD1. The germline gives CDR1 SEHNR, CDR2 FQNEAQ (reference sequence). This CDR3 contains 15 residues. The V and J ends lost 5 bases and 2 bases, in that order; junction bases with no gene match: 6. CDR3 protein: CASSPGQGEAYEQYF. CDR3 sequence (DNA): TGTGCCAGCAGCCCAGGACAGGGGGAGGCCTACGAGCAGTACTTC.

The J gene is TRBJ1-1, the V gene TRBV7-9; D possibly corresponds to TRBD1 (5 bases). The CDR3 extends over 14 amino acids. Trimming cost V 11 bases and J 2 bases, with 18 bases left between them. Germline CDR1 reads SEHNR; CDR2 reads FQNEAQ (reference sequence). Here the CDR3 reads CALVGGTVNTEAFF. Here the CDR3 DNA reads TGTGCCCTCGTGGGGGGGACCGTAAACACTGAAGCTTTCTTT.

The rearrangement uses TRBV29-1 and TRBJ2-7; 7 positions agree with TRBD1. There are 14 residues in the CDR3. V trimming: 5 bases; J trimming: 4 bases; junction bases outside the gene matches: 11. Germline CDR1 and CDR2: SQVTM and ANQGSEA. This CDR3 reads CSVNLGGSPYEQYF. CDR3 nucleotides: TGCAGCGTTAATCTAGGGGGCTCTCCTTACGAGCAGTACTTC.

The chain links TRBV5-1 to TRBJ1-2; D remains unclear. CDR1 SGHRS and CDR2 YFSETQ come from the germline V gene. The CDR3 sequence is 14 residues long. V was trimmed by 3 bases and J by 7 bases, leaving 16 bases between them. CDR3: CASSSGGWRTGYTF. The DNA of the CDR3 is TGCGCCAGCAGCTCTGGAGGGTGGCGGACTGGCTACACCTTC.